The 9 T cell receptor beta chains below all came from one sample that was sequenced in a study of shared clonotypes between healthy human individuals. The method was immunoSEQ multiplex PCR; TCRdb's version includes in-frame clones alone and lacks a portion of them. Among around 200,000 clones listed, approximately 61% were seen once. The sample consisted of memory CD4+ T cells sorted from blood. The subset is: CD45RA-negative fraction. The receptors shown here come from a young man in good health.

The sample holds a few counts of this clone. CDR3 loop: CASSPSIAGTREQYF. Here the CDR3 DNA reads TGTGCCAGCAGTCCCTCGATCGCCGGGACCCGCGAGCAGTACTTC. V usage is TRBV28 and J usage is TRBJ2-7; D tentatively reads TRBD1 or TRBD2 (5 bases each). From germline, CDR1 is MDHEN and CDR2 SYDVKM. The V and J ends lost 5 bases and 6 bases respectively, with 20 bases between them. There are 15 residues in the CDR3.

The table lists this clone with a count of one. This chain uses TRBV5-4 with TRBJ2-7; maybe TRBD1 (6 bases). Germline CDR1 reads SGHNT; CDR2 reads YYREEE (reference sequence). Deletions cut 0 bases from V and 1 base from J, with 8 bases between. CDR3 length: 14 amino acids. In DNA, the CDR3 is TGTGCCAGCAGCTTGGACAGGGTTTCCTACGAGCAGTACTTC. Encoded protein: CASSLDRVSYEQYF. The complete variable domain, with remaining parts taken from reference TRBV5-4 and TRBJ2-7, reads ETGVTQSPTHLIKTRGQQVTLRCSSQSGHNTVSWYQQALGQGPQFIFQYYREEENGRGNFPPRFSGLQFPNYSSELNVNALELDDSALYLCASSLDRVSYEQYFGPGTRLTVT.

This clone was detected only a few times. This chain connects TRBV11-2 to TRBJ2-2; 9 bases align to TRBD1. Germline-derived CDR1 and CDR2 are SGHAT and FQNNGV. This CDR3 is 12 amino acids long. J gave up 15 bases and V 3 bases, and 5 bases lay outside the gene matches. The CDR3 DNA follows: TGTGCCAGCAGCTTTGGGACAGGGAGGGTGTTTTTT. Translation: CASSFGTGRVFF.

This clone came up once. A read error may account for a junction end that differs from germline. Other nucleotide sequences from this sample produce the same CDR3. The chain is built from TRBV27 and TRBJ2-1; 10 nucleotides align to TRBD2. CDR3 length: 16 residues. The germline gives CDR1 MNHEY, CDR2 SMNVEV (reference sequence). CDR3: CASSLRWTSGNNEQFF. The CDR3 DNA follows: TGCGCCAGCAGTTTACGATGGACTAGCGGTAACAATGAGCAGTTCTTC.

This CDR3 reads CASSHDGQLLNEQFF. DNA for the CDR3: TGTGCCAGCAGCCACGATGGACAGCTACTCAATGAGCAGTTCTTC. This chain joins TRBV7-3 and TRBJ2-1, with D tentatively TRBD1 (6 bases). The germline V gene has CDR1 SGHTA and CDR2 FQGTGA. The CDR3 runs 15 residues. V lost 5 bases, J lost 6 bases, and 17 bases lay in between.

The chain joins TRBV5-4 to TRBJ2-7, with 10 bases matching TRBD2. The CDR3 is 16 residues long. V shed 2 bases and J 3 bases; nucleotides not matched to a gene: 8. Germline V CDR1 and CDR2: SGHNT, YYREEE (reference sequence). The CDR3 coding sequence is TGTGCCAGCAGCTTCGAGAGCGGGAGGGGAAACTACGAGCAGTACTTC. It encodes CASSFESGRGNYEQYF. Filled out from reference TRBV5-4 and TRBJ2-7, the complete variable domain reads ETGVTQSPTHLIKTRGQQVTLRCSSQSGHNTVSWYQQALGQGPQFIFQYYREEENGRGNFPPRFSGLQFPNYSSELNVNALELDDSALYLCASSFESGRGNYEQYFGPGTRLTVT.

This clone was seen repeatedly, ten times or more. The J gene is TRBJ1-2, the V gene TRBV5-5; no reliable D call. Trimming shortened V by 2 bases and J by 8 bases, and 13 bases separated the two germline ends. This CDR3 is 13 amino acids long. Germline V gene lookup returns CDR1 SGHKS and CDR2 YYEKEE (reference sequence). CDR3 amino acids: CASSLYGHEGYTF. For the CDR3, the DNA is TGTGCCAGCAGCTTATATGGCCATGAGGGCTACACCTTC.

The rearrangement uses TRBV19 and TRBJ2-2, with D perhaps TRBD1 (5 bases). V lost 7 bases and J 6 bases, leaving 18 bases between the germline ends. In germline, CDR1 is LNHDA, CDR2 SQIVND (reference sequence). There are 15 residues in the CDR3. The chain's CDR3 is CASTTPGQGAGELFF. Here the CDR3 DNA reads TGTGCCAGTACCACACCAGGTCAGGGTGCCGGGGAGCTGTTTTTT. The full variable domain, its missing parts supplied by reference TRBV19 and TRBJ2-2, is DGGITQSPKYLFRKEGQNVTLSCEQNLNHDAMYWYRQDPGQGLRLIYYSQIVNDFQKGDIAEGYSVSREKKESFPLTVTSAQKNPTAFYLCASTTPGQGAGELFFGEGSRLTVL.

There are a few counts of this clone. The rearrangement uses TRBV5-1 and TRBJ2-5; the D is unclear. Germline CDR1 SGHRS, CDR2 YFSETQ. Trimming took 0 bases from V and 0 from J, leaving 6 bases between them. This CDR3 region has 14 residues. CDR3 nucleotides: TGCGCCAGCAGCTTGGTACAGTACCAAGAGACCCAGTACTTC. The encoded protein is CASSLVQYQETQYF. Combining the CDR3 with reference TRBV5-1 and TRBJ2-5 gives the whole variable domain KAGVTQTPRYLIKTRGQQVTLSCSPISGHRSVSWYQQTPGQGLQFLFEYFSETQRNKGNFPGRFSGRQFSNSRSEMNVSTLELGDSALYLCASSLVQYQETQYFGPGTRLLVL.